The 17 T cell receptor beta chains reported below all come from one sample, sequenced in a study of vaccination and CD4 T cells after COVID-19. Described time point: late sampling 161 to 241 days after vaccination in a few convalescent patients. TCRdb re-called the PCR reads through MiXCR, storing one row per CDR3 protein. The repertoire holds 25,000 to 30,000 distinct CDR3 sequences, approximately 49% seen once, with around 5.9% in the top ten. The sample here was CD4+ T cells from blood, taken about 7 months after SARS-CoV-2 vaccination. These receptors came from a human donor who had recovered from COVID-19.

The rearrangement joins TRBV7-6 to TRBJ2-3; no clear D gene. V lost 1 base and J 1 base, leaving 12 bases between the germline ends. This CDR3 contains 16 residues. Germline V gene data show CDR1 as SGHVS and CDR2 as FNYEAQ. CDR3 sequence (DNA): TGTGCCAGCAGCTTAGGGACGGCCTGGGGCACAGATACGCAGTATTTT. Protein: CASSLGTAWGTDTQYF.

The V gene is TRBV27, the J gene TRBJ2-3; D call uncertain. The germline V gene has CDR1 MNHEY and CDR2 SMNVEV (reference sequence). The CDR3 is 12 amino acids. Trimming took 3 bases from V and 8 from J, leaving 9 bases between them. CDR3 in DNA: TGTGCCAGCAGTTTTTGGCCCGGTACGCAGTATTTT. This codes for CASSFWPGTQYF.

This clonotype occurred a few times. The V call is TRBV20-1, the J call TRBJ2-7; tentative D call: TRBD2 (6 bases). Looked up from germline, CDR1 is DFQATT and CDR2 is SNEGSKA (reference sequence). The CDR3 is made up of 14 amino acids. V was pared by 7 bases and J by 6 bases, with 22 bases between. The CDR3 coding sequence is TGCAGTGGTCTGGGACTCCAACGAGATTCCGAGCAGTACTTC. Translating it yields CSGLGLQRDSEQYF.

This clonotype was observed a handful of times. The chain has TRBV19 and TRBJ1-2; maybe TRBD1 (6 bases). This CDR3 region has 15 residues. Trimming took 5 bases from V and 4 from J, leaving 17 bases between them. Germline loops: CDR1 LNHDA, CDR2 SQIVND (reference sequence). The CDR3 spells CASSDTGYRAYGYTF. CDR3 bases: TGTGCCAGTAGTGATACAGGGTACCGTGCCTATGGCTACACCTTC. The full variable domain, completed using reference TRBV19 and TRBJ1-2, is DGGITQSPKYLFRKEGQNVTLSCEQNLNHDAMYWYRQDPGQGLRLIYYSQIVNDFQKGDIAEGYSVSREKKESFPLTVTSAQKNPTAFYLCASSDTGYRAYGYTFGSGTRLTVV.

The gene calls are TRBV10-3 and TRBJ2-7; D tentatively fits TRBD1 or TRBD2 (5 bases each). Trimming took 4 bases from V and 4 from J, leaving 8 bases between them. There are 12 residues in the CDR3. Germline CDR1 and CDR2: ENHRY and SYGVKD. CDR3 DNA sequence: TGTGCCATCAGTGGAGGGGAATACGAGCAGTACTTC. This sequence encodes CAISGGEYEQYF.

This sequence joins TRBV19 and TRBJ1-5; tentatively, D is TRBD1 (5 bases). V lost 5 bases and J lost 0, with 23 bases in between. Germline CDR1 reads LNHDA; CDR2 reads SQIVND (reference sequence). This CDR3 comprises 19 residues. CDR3 sequence: CASSLSFRDVGDSNQPQHF. The CDR3 DNA follows: TGTGCCAGTAGTCTGAGCTTCCGGGACGTAGGGGATAGCAATCAGCCCCAGCATTTT.

This clonotype was counted only a few times. The chain is built from TRBV20-1 and TRBJ2-3; TRBD2 aligns across 9 bases. This CDR3 comprises 18 residues. After removal of 5 bases from V and 2 bases from J, the junction contained 17 bases not matched to a gene. Germline-derived CDR1 and CDR2 are DFQATT and SNEGSKA (reference sequence). The DNA for the CDR3 is TGCAGTGCTCATGTTAGCGGGGGTTCCAGGGGCCTCACAGATACGCAGTATTTT. Translation gives CSAHVSGGSRGLTDTQYF.

The rearrangement joins TRBV29-1 to TRBJ1-1, with D perhaps TRBD1 (6 bases). This CDR3 region has 12 residues. V was clipped by 7 bases and J by 0 bases, with 9 bases between them. CDR1 SQVTM and CDR2 ANQGSEA come from the germline V gene. Here the CDR3 reads CSAQGLNTEAFF. CDR3 nucleotides: TGCAGCGCTCAGGGGCTGAACACTGAAGCTTTCTTT. Complete variable domain (other parts from reference TRBV29-1 and TRBJ1-1): SAVISQKPSRDICQRGTSLTIQCQVDSQVTMMFWYRQQPGQSLTLIATANQGSEATYESGFVIDKFPISRPNLTFSTLTVSNMSPEDSSIYLCSAQGLNTEAFFGQGTRLTVV.

The chain uses TRBV6-2 or TRBV6-3 and TRBJ2-3; 11 nucleotides line up with TRBD2. CDR1 MNHEY and CDR2 SVGEGT come from the germline V gene. V lost 2 bases, J lost 5 bases, and 9 bases stayed unmatched. The CDR3 sequence is 17 residues long. The CDR3 DNA is TGTGCCAGCAGTTACGGGCTACTAGCGGGAGTTGGAGATACGCAGTATTTT. It yields the protein CASSYGLLAGVGDTQYF.

This clonotype was picked up a small number of times. The chain joins TRBV6-1 to TRBJ2-2, with 9 bases identical to TRBD1. With V trimmed by 4 bases and J by 0 bases, 3 bases remained unmatched. This CDR3 contains 16 residues. CDR1 is MNHNS, CDR2 SASEGT, per germline. The CDR3 reads CASSGTGDANTGELFF. For the CDR3, the DNA is TGTGCCAGCAGTGGGACAGGGGACGCGAACACCGGGGAGCTGTTTTTT.

The chain combines TRBV6-4 with TRBJ2-7, with 8 bases that match TRBD1. The CDR3 runs 20 residues. CDR1 MRHNA and CDR2 SNTAGT come from the germline V gene. V was pared by 7 bases and J by 1 base, with 24 bases of the junction left unmatched. In nucleotides, the CDR3 is TGTGCCAGCAACTACATTACAGGGGACAGGACTATCAACCGGTCCTACGAGCAGTACTTC. Its translation: CASNYITGDRTINRSYEQYF.

The chain combines TRBV7-9 with TRBJ1-5, with 9 bases that match TRBD1. J lost 7 bases, V lost 3 bases, and 7 bases had no gene match. The CDR3 consists of 15 residues. Looked up from germline, CDR1 is SEHNR and CDR2 is FQNEAQ (reference sequence). The CDR3 loop is CASSLGQGTGQPQHF. The CDR3 region has the DNA TGTGCCAGCAGCTTGGGACAGGGAACGGGGCAGCCCCAGCATTTT.

The chain combines TRBV7-8 with TRBJ2-3; a possible D gene is TRBD2 (5 bases). Germline loops: CDR1 SGHVS, CDR2 FQNEAQ. The CDR3 runs 16 residues. V gave up 5 bases and J gave up 3 bases, with 18 bases separating them. The CDR3 spells CASSPVRVGRTDTQYF. The CDR3 DNA sequence: TGTGCCAGCAGCCCGGTTCGTGTGGGGAGAACAGATACGCAGTATTTT. The full variable domain, with the rest looked up from reference TRBV7-8 and TRBJ2-3, is GAGVSQSPRYKVAKRGQDVALRCDPISGHVSLFWYQQALGQGPEFLTYFQNEAQLDKSGLPSDRFFAERPEGSVSTLKIQRTQQEDSAVYLCASSPVRVGRTDTQYFGPGTRLTVL.

This chain connects TRBV28 to TRBJ2-1; 10 bases are a match to TRBD2. The CDR3 sequence is 16 residues long. With 2 bases clipped from V and 4 bases from J, the junction kept 5 bases outside the gene matches. Looked up from germline, CDR1 is MDHEN and CDR2 is SYDVKM. As DNA, the CDR3 is TGTGCCAGCAGTTTAAGCAGCGGGGGGGTTTACAATGAGCAGTTCTTC. Protein: CASSLSSGGVYNEQFF.

By share of the sample, this clonotype is medium-sized. The V and J genes are TRBV6-2 or TRBV6-3 and TRBJ2-1; 8 bases match TRBD2. From germline, CDR1 is MNHEY and CDR2 SVGEGT. Trimming cost V 5 bases and J 0 bases; bases outside gene matches: 0. CDR3 length: 14 amino acids. CDR3 coding DNA: TGTGCCAGCAGTAGCGGGAGCTCCTACAATGAGCAGTTCTTC. Translated, it gives CASSSGSSYNEQFF.

The rearrangement uses TRBV27 and TRBJ1-5; the D is unclear. The ends were cut back, 6 bases at V and 0 bases at J, with 12 bases in the middle. CDR3 size: 15 residues. Per the germline V gene, CDR1 is MNHEY and CDR2 is SMNVEV (reference sequence). The CDR3 DNA is TGTGCCAGCAGCAAGGACCGGAATAGCAATCAGCCCCAGCATTTT. Protein: CASSKDRNSNQPQHF.

The chain has TRBV20-1 and TRBJ2-3; possible D gene TRBD2, 5 bases. CDR1 is DFQATT and CDR2 is SNEGSKA in the germline V gene (reference sequence). Trimming removed 6 bases at V and 5 bases at J, with 15 bases between. CDR3 length: 13 residues. The CDR3 DNA reads as TGCAGTGCCGGGGAGCCGGGGAGAGATACGCAGTATTTT. It specifies CSAGEPGRDTQYF.